The T cell receptor (beta chain) described here comes from a study of CD8 T cells in Susac syndrome. When the RNA was reverse transcribed, random hexamers were used with an input of roughly 0.5 to 1 ug. It was immunoSEQ multiplex PCR that amplified TCR beta CDR3 across 54 Vbeta and 13 Jbeta. TCRdb independently ran MiXCR on the immunoSEQ multiplex PCR reads; one entry per CDR3 protein. The data contain about 240,000 distinct CDR3 sequences, approximately 95% of them singletons. Trimming at V came to 4 bases and at J to 3 bases, leaving 19 bases not matched to a gene. The length of the CDR3 is 20 residues. CDR1 and CDR2 (germline): SGHAT, FQNNGV.

This TCR came from a human donor with Susac syndrome. V is TRBV11-2 and J is TRBJ2-1, with TRBD2 matching over 9 bases. Sequenced sample: CD4+ T cells from PBMCs. The CDR3 region has the DNA TGTGCCAGCAGCTCGGCCCTGGCGGGAGGGCCTTACCCGTTCTACAATGAGCAGTTCTTC. Amino acid sequence: CASSSALAGGPYPFYNEQFF.